This T cell receptor (beta chain) stems from a study of cytomegalovirus exposure and HLA in healthy donors. V was cut by 6 bases and J by 4 bases, with 12 bases left in between. From germline, CDR1 is KGHSH and CDR2 LQKENI. The CDR3 length is 13 residues. The study ran its PCR with 60 Vbeta and 13 Jbeta primers. The assay was immunoSEQ multiplex PCR, and TCRdb's table has in-frame clones only and misses some. The specimen's table records approximately 120,000 clones. The receptor was derived from a woman aged 60 to 75 in good health and CMV-seronegative. The gene calls are TRBV18 and TRBJ1-1; D might be TRBD1 (5 bases). Sequencing was carried out using PBMCs. CDR3: CASSPPGVTEAFF. The CDR3 DNA reads TGTGCCAGCTCCCCCCCGGGGGTCACTGAAGCTTTCTTT.